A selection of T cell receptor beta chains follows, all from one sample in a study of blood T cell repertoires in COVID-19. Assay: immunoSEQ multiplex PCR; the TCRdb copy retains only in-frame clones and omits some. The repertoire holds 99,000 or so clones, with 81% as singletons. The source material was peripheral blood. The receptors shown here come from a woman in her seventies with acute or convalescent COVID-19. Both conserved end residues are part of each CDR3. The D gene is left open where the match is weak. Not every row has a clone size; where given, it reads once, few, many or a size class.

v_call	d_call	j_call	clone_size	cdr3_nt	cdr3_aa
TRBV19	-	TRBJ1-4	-	TGTGCCAGTCGGGACACTGGTAATGAAAAACTGTTTTTT	CASRDTGNEKLFF
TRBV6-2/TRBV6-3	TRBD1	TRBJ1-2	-	TGTGCCAGCAGCCACGAAGCCGGGACAGGCTATGGCTACACCTTC	CASSHEAGTGYGYTF
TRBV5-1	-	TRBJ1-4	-	TGCGCCAGCAGCATAGACTCAACTAATGAAAAACTGTTTTTT	CASSIDSTNEKLFF
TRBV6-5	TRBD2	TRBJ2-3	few	TGTGCCAGCAGTTACTCGAGGCAGGGAGGGGATACGCAGTATTTT	CASSYSRQGGDTQYF
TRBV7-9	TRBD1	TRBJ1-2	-	TGTGCCAGCAGTTCCGGACAGGTCGTACGTGGCTACACCTTC	CASSSGQVVRGYTF
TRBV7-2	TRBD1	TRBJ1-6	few	TGTGCCAGCAGCTTAATTTCCGGACAGGGAAATTCACCCCTCCACTTT	CASSLISGQGNSPLHF
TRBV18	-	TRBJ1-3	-	TGTGCCAGCTCACCAGGGAGGATCTCTGGAAACACCATATATTTT	CASSPGRISGNTIYF
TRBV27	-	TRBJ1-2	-	TGTGCCAGCAGTTTATCCTCGGGACTTCATGGCTACACCTTC	CASSLSSGLHGYTF
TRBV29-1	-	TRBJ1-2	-	TGCAGCGTTGAAGATCTACGGAACTATGGCTACACCTTC	CSVEDLRNYGYTF
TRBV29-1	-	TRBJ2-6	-	TGCAGCGTTGAAGTCAGGGGTGGGGCCAACGTCCTGACTTTC	CSVEVRGGANVLTF
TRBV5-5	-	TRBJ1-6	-	TGTGCCAGCAGCTTGGTAGGGGTTTTGAATTCACCCCTCCACTTT	CASSLVGVLNSPLHF
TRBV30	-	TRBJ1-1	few	TGTGCCGGGAGACAGGTGAACACTGAAGCTTTCTTT	CAGRQVNTEAFF
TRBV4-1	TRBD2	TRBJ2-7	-	TGCGCCAGCAGCTCATTTCCTTCGGGAGGGGGATACGAGCAGTACTTC	CASSSFPSGGGYEQYF
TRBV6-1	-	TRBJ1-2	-	TGTGCCAGCAGTTCCTCGGGACTTTGGGGGGGCTACACCTTC	CASSSSGLWGGYTF
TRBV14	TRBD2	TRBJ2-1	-	TGTGCCAGCAGCTTTATCGGACTAGCGGTCTACAATGAGCAGTTCTTC	CASSFIGLAVYNEQFF
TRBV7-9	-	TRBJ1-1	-	TGTGCCAGCAGCTTCGGGGAAACTGAAGCTTTCTTT	CASSFGETEAFF
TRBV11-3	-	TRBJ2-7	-	TGTGCCAGCAGCTCCGACAAGGACGAGCAGTACTTC	CASSSDKDEQYF
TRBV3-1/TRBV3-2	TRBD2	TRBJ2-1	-	TGTGCCAGCAGCGAAACCGTTACTAGCGGAGTCTACAATGAGCAGTTCTTC	CASSETVTSGVYNEQFF
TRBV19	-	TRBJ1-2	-	TGTGCCAGTAGTAGGGGCAGGGGAAATGGCTACACCTTC	CASSRGRGNGYTF
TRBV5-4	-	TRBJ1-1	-	TGTGCCAGCAGCTTGGGTACGAGGAACACTGAAGCTTTCTTT	CASSLGTRNTEAFF
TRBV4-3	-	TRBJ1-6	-	TGCGCCAGCAGCCAAGACGCGCTCGGGGGTAATAATTCACCCCTCCACTTT	CASSQDALGGNNSPLHF
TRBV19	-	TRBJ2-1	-	TGTGCCAGTAGTATAGGGGGGGGGCCGTACAATGAGCAGTTCTTC	CASSIGGGPYNEQFF
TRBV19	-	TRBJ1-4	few	TGTGCCAGTAGTCCCCGGGGGGGAGGAACTAATGAAAAACTGTTTTTT	CASSPRGGGTNEKLFF
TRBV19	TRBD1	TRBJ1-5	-	TGTGCCAGTAGTATGGGACAGGGGATCAATCAGCCCCAGCATTTT	CASSMGQGINQPQHF
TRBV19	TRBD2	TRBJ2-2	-	TGTGCCAGTAGTATTGATAGCGGGAGGGCCGGGATTGGCGGGGAGCTGTTTTTT	CASSIDSGRAGIGGELFF
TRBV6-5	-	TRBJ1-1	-	TGTGCCAGCAGCCTTAGTCCGGACACTGAAGCTTTCTTT	CASSLSPDTEAFF
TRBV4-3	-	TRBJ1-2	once	TGCGCCAGCAGCCAATCTCTGGACAGCTCAAATGGCTACACCTTC	CASSQSLDSSNGYTF
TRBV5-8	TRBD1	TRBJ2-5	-	TGTGCCAGCAGCTGGGACAGGGTAGGACAAGAGACCCAGTACTTC	CASSWDRVGQETQYF
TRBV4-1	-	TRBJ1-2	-	TGCGCCAGCAGCCAAGAGCAAGCCGACTTCGTCGGTGGCTACACCTTC	CASSQEQADFVGGYTF
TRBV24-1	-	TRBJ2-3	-	TGTGCCACCAGTGATGACAGCCGTAGGAGCACAGATACGCAGTATTTT	CATSDDSRRSTDTQYF
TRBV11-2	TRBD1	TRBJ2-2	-	TGTGCCAGCAGCTTAGCCGGGGCAGGGGGTACCGGGGAGCTGTTTTTT	CASSLAGAGGTGELFF
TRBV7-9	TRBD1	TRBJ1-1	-	TGTGCCAGCAGCTACCAAACAGGGGGAGATGAAGCTTTCTTT	CASSYQTGGDEAFF
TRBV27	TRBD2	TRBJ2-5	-	TGTGCCAGCAGTCCGCCTAGCGGGAGCTTCCAAGAGACCCAGTACTTC	CASSPPSGSFQETQYF
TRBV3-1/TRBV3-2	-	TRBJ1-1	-	TGTGCCAGCAGCCAGACACCTAACACTGAAGCTTTCTTT	CASSQTPNTEAFF
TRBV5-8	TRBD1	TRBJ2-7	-	TGTGCCACCTTCGTGGGACAGTCCTACGAGCAGTACTTC	CATFVGQSYEQYF
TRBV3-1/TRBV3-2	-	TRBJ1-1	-	TGTGCCAGCAGCCATCCGGGGGGAAACACTGAAGCTTTCTTT	CASSHPGGNTEAFF
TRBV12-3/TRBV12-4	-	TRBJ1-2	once	TGTGCCAGCAGTTTAGTCGGCTATGGCTACACCTTC	CASSLVGYGYTF
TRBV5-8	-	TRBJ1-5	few	TGTGCCACCGGAGGGGCAGGGAATCAGCCCCAGCATTTT	CATGGAGNQPQHF
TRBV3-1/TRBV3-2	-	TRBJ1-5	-	TGTGCCAGCAGCCAGGGGGGGGATCAGCCCCAGCATTTT	CASSQGGDQPQHF
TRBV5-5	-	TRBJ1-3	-	TGTGCCAGCAGCTTGCGACAGCCACCCGGAAACACCATATATTTT	CASSLRQPPGNTIYF
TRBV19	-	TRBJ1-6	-	TGTGCCAGTAGTAACCGGCCAGCGAATAATTCACCCCTCCACTTT	CASSNRPANNSPLHF
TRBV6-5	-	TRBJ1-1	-	TGTGCCAGCATCAGGGGCACTGAAGCTTTCTTT	CASIRGTEAFF
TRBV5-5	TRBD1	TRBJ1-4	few	TGTGCCAGCAGCCCCGGGACAGGGGCTGAAAAACTGTTTTTT	CASSPGTGAEKLFF
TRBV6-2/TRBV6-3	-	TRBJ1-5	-	TGTGCCAGCAGTTACGCCGACAGAGACGATCAGCCCCAGCATTTT	CASSYADRDDQPQHF
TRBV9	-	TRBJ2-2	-	TGTGCCAGCAGCGTAGCGAATAGCGTTGCCGGGGAGCTGTTTTTT	CASSVANSVAGELFF
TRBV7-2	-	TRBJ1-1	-	TGTGCCAGCAGCGTCCGGGTTACGGACACTGAAGCTTTCTTT	CASSVRVTDTEAFF